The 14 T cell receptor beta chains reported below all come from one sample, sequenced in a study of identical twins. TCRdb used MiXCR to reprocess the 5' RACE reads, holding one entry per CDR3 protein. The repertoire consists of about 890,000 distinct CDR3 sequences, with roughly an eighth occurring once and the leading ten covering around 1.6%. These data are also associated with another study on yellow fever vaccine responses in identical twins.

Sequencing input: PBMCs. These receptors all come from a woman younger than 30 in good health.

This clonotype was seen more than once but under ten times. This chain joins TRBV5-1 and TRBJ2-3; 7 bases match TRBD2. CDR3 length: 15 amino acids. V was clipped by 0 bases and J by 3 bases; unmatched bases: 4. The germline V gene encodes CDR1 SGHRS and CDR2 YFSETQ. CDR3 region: CASSLEGGQTDTQYF. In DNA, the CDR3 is TGCGCCAGCAGCTTGGAGGGAGGGCAAACAGATACGCAGTATTTT.

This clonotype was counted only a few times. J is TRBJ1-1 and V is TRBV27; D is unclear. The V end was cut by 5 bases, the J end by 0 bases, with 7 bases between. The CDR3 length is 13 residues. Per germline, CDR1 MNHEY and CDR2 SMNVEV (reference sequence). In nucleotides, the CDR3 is TGTGCCAGCAGTGCATTTATGAACACTGAAGCTTTCTTT. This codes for CASSAFMNTEAFF.

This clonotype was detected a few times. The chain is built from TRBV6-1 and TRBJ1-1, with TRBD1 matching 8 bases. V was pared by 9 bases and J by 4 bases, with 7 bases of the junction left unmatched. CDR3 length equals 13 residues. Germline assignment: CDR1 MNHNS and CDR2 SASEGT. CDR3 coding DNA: TGTGCCAGTCAGGGGGCGCGGGGCACTGAAGCTTTCTTT. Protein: CASQGARGTEAFF.

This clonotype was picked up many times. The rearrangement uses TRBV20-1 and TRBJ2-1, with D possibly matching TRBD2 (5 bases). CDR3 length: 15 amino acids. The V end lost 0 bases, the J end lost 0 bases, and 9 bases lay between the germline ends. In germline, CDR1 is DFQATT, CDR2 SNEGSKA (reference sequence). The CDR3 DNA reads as TGCAGTGCTAGAGATTCAGCGGTCTCCTACAATGAGCAGTTCTTC. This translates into CSARDSAVSYNEQFF.

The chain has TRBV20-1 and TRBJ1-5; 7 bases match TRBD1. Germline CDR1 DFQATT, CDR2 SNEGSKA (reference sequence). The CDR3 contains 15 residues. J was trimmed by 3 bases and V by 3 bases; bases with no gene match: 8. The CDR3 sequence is CSASPSRGDNQPQHF. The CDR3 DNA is TGCAGTGCTAGCCCCTCCAGGGGGGACAATCAGCCCCAGCATTTT.

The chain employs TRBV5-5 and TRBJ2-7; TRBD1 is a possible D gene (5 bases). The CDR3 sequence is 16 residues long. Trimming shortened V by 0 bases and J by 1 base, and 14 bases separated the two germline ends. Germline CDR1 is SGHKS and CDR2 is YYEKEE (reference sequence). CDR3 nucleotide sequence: TGTGCCAGCAGCTTGGGTAAAGGGGCAAGGTCCTACGAGCAGTACTTC. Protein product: CASSLGKGARSYEQYF.

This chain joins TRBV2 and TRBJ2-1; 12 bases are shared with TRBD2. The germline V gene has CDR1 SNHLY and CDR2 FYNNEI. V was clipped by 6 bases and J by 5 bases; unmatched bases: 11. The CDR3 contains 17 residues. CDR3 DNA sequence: TGTGCCAGCAGCTACCGACTAGCGGGAGTTGTGGACAATGAGCAGTTCTTC. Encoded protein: CASSYRLAGVVDNEQFF.

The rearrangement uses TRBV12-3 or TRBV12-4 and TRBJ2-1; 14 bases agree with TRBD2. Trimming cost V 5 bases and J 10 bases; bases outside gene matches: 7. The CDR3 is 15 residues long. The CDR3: CASSPTSGGAWEQFF. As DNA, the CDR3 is TGTGCCAGCAGTCCGACTAGCGGGGGGGCTTGGGAGCAGTTCTTC.

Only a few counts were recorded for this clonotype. This chain's CDR3 is CSATGLAGGNYNEQFF. For the CDR3, the DNA is TGCAGTGCCACAGGACTAGCGGGGGGGAACTACAATGAGCAGTTCTTC. This sequence joins TRBV20-1 and TRBJ2-1; 15 nucleotides align to TRBD2. V lost 6 bases, J lost 3 bases, and 6 bases stayed unmatched. This CDR3 spans 16 amino acids. CDR1 and CDR2 (germline): DFQATT, SNEGSKA (reference sequence).

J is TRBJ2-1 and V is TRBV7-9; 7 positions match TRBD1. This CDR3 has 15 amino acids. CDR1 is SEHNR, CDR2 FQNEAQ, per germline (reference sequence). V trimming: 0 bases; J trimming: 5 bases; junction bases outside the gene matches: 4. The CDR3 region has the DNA TGTGCCAGCAGCTTAGCACAGGGGATACACAATGAGCAGTTCTTC. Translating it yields CASSLAQGIHNEQFF.

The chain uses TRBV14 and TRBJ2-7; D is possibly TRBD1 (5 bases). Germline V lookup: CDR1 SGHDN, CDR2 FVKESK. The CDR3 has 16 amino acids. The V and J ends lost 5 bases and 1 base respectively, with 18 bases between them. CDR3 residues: CASSLRTLQASYEQYF. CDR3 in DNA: TGTGCCAGCAGCTTACGGACACTCCAGGCGTCCTACGAGCAGTACTTC.

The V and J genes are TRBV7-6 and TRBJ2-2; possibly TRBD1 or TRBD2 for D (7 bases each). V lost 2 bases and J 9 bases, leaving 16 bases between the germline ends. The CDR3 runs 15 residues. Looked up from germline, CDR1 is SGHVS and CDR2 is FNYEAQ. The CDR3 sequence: CASSLSQGGTRELFF. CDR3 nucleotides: TGTGCCAGCAGCTTAAGTCAGGGGGGGACCAGGGAGCTGTTTTTT. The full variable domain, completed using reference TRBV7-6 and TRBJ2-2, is GAGVSQSPRYKVTKRGQDVALRCDPISGHVSLYWYRQALGQGPEFLTYFNYEAQQDKSGLPNDRFSAERPEGSISTLTIQRTEQRDSAMYRCASSLSQGGTRELFFGEGSRLTVL.

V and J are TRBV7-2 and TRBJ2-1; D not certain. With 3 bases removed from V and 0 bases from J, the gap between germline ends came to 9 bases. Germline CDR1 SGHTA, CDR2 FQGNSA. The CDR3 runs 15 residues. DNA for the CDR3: TGTGCCAGCAGCTTGACACCTTACTCCTACAATGAGCAGTTCTTC. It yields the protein CASSLTPYSYNEQFF. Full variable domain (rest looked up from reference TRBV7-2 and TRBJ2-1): GAGVSQSPSNKVTEKGKDVELRCDPISGHTALYWYRQSLGQGLEFLIYFQGNSAPDKSGLPSDRFSAERTGGSVSTLTIQRTQQEDSAVYLCASSLTPYSYNEQFFGPGTRLTVL.

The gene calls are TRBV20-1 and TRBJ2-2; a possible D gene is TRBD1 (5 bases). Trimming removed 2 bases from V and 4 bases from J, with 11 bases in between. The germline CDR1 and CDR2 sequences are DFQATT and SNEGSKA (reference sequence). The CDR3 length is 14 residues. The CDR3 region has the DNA TGCAGTGCTAGACAGGGTATCGTCACCGGGGAGCTGTTTTTT. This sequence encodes CSARQGIVTGELFF.